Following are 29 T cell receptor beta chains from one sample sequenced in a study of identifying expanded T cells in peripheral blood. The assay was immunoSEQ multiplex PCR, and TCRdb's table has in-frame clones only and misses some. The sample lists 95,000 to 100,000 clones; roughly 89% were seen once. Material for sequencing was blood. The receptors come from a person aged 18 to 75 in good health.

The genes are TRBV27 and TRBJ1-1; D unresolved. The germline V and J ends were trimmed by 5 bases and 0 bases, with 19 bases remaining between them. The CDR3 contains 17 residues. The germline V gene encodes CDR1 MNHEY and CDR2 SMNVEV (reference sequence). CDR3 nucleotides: TGTGCCAGCAGTCTCTACCGACTGAAGCCCATGAACACTGAAGCTTTCTTT. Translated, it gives CASSLYRLKPMNTEAFF.

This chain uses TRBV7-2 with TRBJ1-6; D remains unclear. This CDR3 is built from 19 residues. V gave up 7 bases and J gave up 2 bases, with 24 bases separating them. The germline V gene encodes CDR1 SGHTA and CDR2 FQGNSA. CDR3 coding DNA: TGTGCCAGCACTGTAACCCAGCTTGTACAGAACCCCTATAATTCACCCCTCCACTTT. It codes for CASTVTQLVQNPYNSPLHF.

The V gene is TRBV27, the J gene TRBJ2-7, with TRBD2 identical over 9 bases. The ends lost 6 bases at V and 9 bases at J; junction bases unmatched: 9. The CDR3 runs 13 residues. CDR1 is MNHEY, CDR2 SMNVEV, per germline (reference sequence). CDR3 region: CASSNGLARRQYF. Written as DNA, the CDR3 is TGTGCCAGCAGCAACGGACTAGCGAGACGGCAGTACTTC.

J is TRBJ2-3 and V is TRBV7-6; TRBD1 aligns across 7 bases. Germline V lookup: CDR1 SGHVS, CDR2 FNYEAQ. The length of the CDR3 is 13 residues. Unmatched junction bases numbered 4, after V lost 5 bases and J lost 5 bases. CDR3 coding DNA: TGTGCCAGCAGCCCAGACAGGGTAGATACGCAGTATTTT. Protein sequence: CASSPDRVDTQYF.

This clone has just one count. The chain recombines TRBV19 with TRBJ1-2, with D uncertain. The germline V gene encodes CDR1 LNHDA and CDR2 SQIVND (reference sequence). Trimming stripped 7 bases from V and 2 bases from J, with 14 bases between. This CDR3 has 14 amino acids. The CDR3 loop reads CASTQDGPNYGYTF. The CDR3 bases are TGTGCCAGTACCCAGGACGGCCCCAACTATGGCTACACCTTC.

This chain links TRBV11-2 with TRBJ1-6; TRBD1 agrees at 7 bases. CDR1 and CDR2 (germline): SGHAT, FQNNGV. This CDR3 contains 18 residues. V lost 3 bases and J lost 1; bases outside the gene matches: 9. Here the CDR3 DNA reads TGTGCCAGCAGCTTGATACAGGGGATGGGGTCCTATAATTCACCCCTCCACTTT. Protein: CASSLIQGMGSYNSPLHF. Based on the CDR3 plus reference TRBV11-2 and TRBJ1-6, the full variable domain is EAGVAQSPRYKIIEKRQSVAFWCNPISGHATLYWYQQILGQGPKLLIQFQNNGVVDDSQLPKDRFSAERLKGVDSTLKIQPAKLEDSAVYLCASSLIQGMGSYNSPLHFGNGTRLTVT.

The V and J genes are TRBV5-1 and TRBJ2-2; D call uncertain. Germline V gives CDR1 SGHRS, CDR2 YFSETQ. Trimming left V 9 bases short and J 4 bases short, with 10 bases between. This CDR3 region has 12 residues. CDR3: CATYKGTGELFF. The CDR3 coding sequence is TGCGCCACCTATAAAGGCACCGGGGAGCTGTTTTTT.

DNA for the CDR3: TGTGCCAGCAGCCCGCCTGGGGCGATCGGGTCCCCCTCAGGCAAACTGTTTTTT. The encoded protein is CASSPPGAIGSPSGKLFF. This rearrangement joins TRBV7-9 to TRBJ1-4; D may be TRBD1 (5 bases). V was clipped by 5 bases and J by 11 bases, with 30 bases between them. Per the germline V gene, CDR1 is SEHNR and CDR2 is FQNEAQ (reference sequence). The CDR3 totals 18 residues.

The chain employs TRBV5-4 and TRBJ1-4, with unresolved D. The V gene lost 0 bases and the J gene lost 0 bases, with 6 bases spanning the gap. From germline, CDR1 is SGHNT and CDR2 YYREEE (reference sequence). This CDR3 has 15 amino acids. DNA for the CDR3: TGTGCCAGCAGCTTGGGGGGTACAACTAATGAAAAACTGTTTTTT. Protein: CASSLGGTTNEKLFF.

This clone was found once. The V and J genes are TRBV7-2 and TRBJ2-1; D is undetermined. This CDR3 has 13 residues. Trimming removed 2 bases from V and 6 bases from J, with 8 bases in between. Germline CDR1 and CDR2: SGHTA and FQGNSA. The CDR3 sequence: CASSLRFGNEQFF. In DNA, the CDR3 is TGTGCCAGCAGCTTACGTTTCGGCAATGAGCAGTTCTTC.

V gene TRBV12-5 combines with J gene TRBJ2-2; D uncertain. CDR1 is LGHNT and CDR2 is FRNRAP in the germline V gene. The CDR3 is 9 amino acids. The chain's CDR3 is CATSAELFF. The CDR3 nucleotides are TGTGCAACGTCTGCGGAGCTGTTTTTT.

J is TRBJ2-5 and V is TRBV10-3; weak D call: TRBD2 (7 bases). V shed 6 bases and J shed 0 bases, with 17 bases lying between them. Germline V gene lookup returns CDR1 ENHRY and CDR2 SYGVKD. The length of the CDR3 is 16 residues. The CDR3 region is CAIRGGARSYQETQYF. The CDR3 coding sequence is TGTGCCATCAGGGGGGGGGCCCGTTCGTACCAAGAGACCCAGTACTTC.

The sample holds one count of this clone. CDR3 residues: CAISGQLAVTDTQYF. CDR3 DNA: TGTGCCATCAGTGGGCAGCTAGCGGTCACAGATACGCAGTATTTT. The V and J genes are TRBV10-3 and TRBJ2-3, with TRBD2 matching 7 bases. The CDR3 is 15 residues long. Germline V gives CDR1 ENHRY, CDR2 SYGVKD. V shed 4 bases and J 2 bases; nucleotides not matched to a gene: 6.

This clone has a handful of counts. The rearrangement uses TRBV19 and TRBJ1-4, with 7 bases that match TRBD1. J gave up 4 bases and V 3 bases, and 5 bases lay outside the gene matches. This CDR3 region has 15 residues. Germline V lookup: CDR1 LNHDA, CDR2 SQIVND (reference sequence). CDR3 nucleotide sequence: TGTGCCAGTAGTATTGGAGACAGGGATAATGAAAAACTGTTTTTT. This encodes CASSIGDRDNEKLFF. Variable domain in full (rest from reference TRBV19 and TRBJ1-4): DGGITQSPKYLFRKEGQNVTLSCEQNLNHDAMYWYRQDPGQGLRLIYYSQIVNDFQKGDIAEGYSVSREKKESFPLTVTSAQKNPTAFYLCASSIGDRDNEKLFFGSGTQLSVL.

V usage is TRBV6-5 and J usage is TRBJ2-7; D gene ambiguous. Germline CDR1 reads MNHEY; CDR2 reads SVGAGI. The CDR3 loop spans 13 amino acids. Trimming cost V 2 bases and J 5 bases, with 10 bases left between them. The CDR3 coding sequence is TGTGCCAGCAGTTACCGCAGACGAGACGAGCAGTACTTC. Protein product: CASSYRRRDEQYF.

The CDR3 bases are TGCGCCAGCAGCCAAGATCGGTTAGCGGGGGGGCCAGCCGGGGAGCTGTTTTTT. Protein sequence: CASSQDRLAGGPAGELFF. This chain uses TRBV4-3 with TRBJ2-2; 11 positions match TRBD2. The junction had 9 bases not matched to a gene; V was cut back by 0 bases and J by 6 bases. The CDR3 consists of 18 residues. CDR1 is LGHNA, CDR2 YSLEER, per germline.

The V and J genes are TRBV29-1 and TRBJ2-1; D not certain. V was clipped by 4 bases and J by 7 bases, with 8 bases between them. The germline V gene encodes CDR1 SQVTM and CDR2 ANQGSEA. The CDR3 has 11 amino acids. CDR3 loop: CSVVWRNEQFF. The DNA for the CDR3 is TGCAGCGTTGTCTGGCGGAATGAGCAGTTCTTC.

Written as DNA, the CDR3 is TGTGCCAGTCTTAGGACTGGCAATCACGGGGAGCTGTTTTTT. Translated, it gives CASLRTGNHGELFF. V gene TRBV18 combines with J gene TRBJ2-2, with a weak D call TRBD2 (5 bases). The CDR3 consists of 14 residues. Trimming removed 9 bases from V and 7 bases from J, with 18 bases in between. Germline V gene sequence: CDR1 KGHSH, CDR2 LQKENI.

This CDR3 is CASSRGLAGVLTQETQYF. CDR3 in DNA: TGTGCCAGCTCACGAGGACTAGCGGGGGTGCTGACTCAAGAGACCCAGTACTTC. This chain links TRBV18 with TRBJ2-5; TRBD2 matches at 13 bases. Germline values: CDR1 KGHSH, CDR2 LQKENI. J was trimmed by 2 bases and V by 4 bases; bases with no gene match: 10. This CDR3 is 18 amino acids long.

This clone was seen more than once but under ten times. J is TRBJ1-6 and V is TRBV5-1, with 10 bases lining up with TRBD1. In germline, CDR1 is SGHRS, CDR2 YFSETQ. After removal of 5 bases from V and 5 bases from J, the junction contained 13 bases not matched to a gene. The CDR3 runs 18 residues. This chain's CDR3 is CASSPRRDRGDHNSPLHF. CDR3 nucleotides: TGCGCCAGCAGTCCGCGCCGGGACAGGGGTGACCATAATTCACCCCTCCACTTT. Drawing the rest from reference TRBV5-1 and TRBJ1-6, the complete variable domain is KAGVTQTPRYLIKTRGQQVTLSCSPISGHRSVSWYQQTPGQGLQFLFEYFSETQRNKGNFPGRFSGRQFSNSRSEMNVSTLELGDSALYLCASSPRRDRGDHNSPLHFGNGTRLTVT.

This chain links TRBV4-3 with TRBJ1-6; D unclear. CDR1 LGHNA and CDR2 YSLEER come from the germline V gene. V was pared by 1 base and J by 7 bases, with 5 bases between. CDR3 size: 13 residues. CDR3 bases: TGCGCCAGCAGCCAAGTGGGGAATTCACCCCTCCACTTT. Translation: CASSQVGNSPLHF.

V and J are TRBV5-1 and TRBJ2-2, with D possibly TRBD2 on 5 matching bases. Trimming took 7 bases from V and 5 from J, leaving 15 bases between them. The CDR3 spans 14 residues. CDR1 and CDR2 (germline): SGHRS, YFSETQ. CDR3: CASASREGTGELFF. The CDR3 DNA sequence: TGCGCCAGCGCCTCCCGGGAAGGGACCGGGGAGCTGTTTTTT.

The CDR3 here is CASSPDLYSYNEQFF. CDR3 nucleotide sequence: TGTGCCAGTAGCCCAGACCTCTACTCCTACAATGAGCAGTTCTTC. J is TRBJ2-1 and V is TRBV19; D is unclear. The CDR3 extends over 15 amino acids. Germline assignment: CDR1 LNHDA and CDR2 SQIVND (reference sequence). Trimming shortened V by 6 bases and J by 0 bases, and 12 bases separated the two germline ends.

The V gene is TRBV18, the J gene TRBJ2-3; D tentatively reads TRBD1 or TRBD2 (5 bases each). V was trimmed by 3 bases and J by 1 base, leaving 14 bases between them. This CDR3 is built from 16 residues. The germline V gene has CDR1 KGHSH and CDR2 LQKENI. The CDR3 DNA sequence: TGTGCCAGCTCACCTGGAGTGGGACCAGGCACAGATACGCAGTATTTT. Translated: CASSPGVGPGTDTQYF.

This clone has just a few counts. CDR3 sequence reads: CAWSVPFSPLHF. CDR3 DNA sequence: TGTGCCTGGAGTGTACCGTTTTCACCCCTCCACTTT. This chain joins TRBV30 and TRBJ1-6; D gene ambiguous. The length of the CDR3 is 12 residues. Germline V gene data show CDR1 as GTSNPN and CDR2 as SVGIG (reference sequence). V was pared by 0 bases and J by 9 bases, with 6 bases between.

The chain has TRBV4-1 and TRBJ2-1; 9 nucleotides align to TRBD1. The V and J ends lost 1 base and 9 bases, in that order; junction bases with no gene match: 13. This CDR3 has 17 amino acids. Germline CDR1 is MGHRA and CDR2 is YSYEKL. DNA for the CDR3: TGCGCCAGCAGCCAAGTAGGAGGGACAGGGCCCCCCAGTGAGCAGTTCTTC. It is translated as CASSQVGGTGPPSEQFF.

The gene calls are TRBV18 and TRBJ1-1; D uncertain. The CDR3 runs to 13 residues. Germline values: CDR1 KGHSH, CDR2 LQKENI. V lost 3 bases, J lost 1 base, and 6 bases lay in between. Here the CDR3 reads CASSPMENTEAFF. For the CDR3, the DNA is TGTGCCAGCTCACCTATGGAGAACACTGAAGCTTTCTTT.

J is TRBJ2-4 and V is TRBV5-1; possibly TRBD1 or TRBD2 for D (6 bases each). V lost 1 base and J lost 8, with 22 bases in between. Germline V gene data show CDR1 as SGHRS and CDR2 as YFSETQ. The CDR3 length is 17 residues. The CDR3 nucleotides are TGCGCCAGCAGCTTGACAGACCTGGGGGCGAGGGAGGACATTCAGTACTTC. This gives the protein CASSLTDLGAREDIQYF. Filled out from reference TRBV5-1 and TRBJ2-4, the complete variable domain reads KAGVTQTPRYLIKTRGQQVTLSCSPISGHRSVSWYQQTPGQGLQFLFEYFSETQRNKGNFPGRFSGRQFSNSRSEMNVSTLELGDSALYLCASSLTDLGAREDIQYFGAGTRLSVL.

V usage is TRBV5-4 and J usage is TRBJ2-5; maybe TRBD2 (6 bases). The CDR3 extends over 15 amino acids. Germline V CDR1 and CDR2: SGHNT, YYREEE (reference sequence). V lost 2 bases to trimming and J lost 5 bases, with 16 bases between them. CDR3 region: CASSFGAGIMETQYF. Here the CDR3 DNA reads TGTGCCAGCAGCTTCGGCGCGGGGATTATGGAGACCCAGTACTTC.